This TCR beta chain was obtained from a study of CD8 T cells in ankylosing spondylitis. General observations from the study: In peripheral blood, disease-linked CD8+ clones occurred at relatively low frequencies.

On this clonotype: Antigen: not known.

TCRdb recomputed calls from the 5' RACE reads with MiXCR, one row per CDR3 protein. The repertoire has 250,000 to 350,000 distinct CDR3 sequences, around 20% of them found once; the top ten carry around 8%. The CDR3 has 16 amino acids. V dropped 10 bases and J dropped 0 bases, with 20 bases sitting between them. The germline V gene encodes CDR1 MRHNA and CDR2 SNTAGT. The TCR was taken from a male donor with ankylosing spondylitis or in good health (not recorded which). Specimen: blood, either unsorted or a sorted T cell fraction (not recorded which). V is TRBV6-4 and J is TRBJ2-3; tentatively, D is TRBD1 (6 bases). The CDR3 spells CATLPNRDLSTDTQYF. The CDR3, as DNA: TGTGCCACCCTACCCAACAGGGACCTTAGCACAGATACGCAGTATTTT.